This T cell receptor beta chain was sequenced for a study of blood T cells in healthy people across ages. Donors each provided roughly 9.6 milliliters of peripheral blood. This clonotype was observed a handful of times. Primers used in a second PCR of about 6 to 11 cycles were a sample-barcoded 5' primer and a J-beta primer mix. TCRdb itself ran the 5' RACE reads through MiXCR, one entry per CDR3 protein. The table has 800,000 or so distinct CDR3 sequences, more than 20% seen once. The same sample was also used in a study of T cells of mothers and their children. That work states: The study sampled a few healthy Caucasian mothers and their six children. Mothers yielded over 9.5 million CDR3 reads, children some 2.9 million each. Nobody spotted any persistent microchimeric T cell clones.

The TCR comes from a boy aged 5-17 years in good health. The material sequenced was blood.

CDR3 bases: TGCAGCGTTGAACTCGGGGGGGGTTACGAGCAGTACTTC. The encoded protein is CSVELGGGYEQYF. V is TRBV29-1 and J is TRBJ2-5; 8 nucleotides align to TRBD2. The J call is doubtful: the DNA matches TRBJ2-7 better. CDR1 is SQVTM, CDR2 ANQGSEA, per germline. There are 13 residues in the CDR3.